This T cell receptor beta chain was retrieved from a study of cytomegalovirus exposure and HLA in healthy donors. Sequencing used immunoSEQ multiplex PCR; TCRdb keeps in-frame clones, though not all of them. The sample includes around 150,000 clones, approximately 84% of them seen just once. CDR3 length equals 13 residues. Germline V gene lookup returns CDR1 SNHLY and CDR2 FYNNEI. Trimming cost V 3 bases and J 6 bases, with 11 bases left between them. The origin of this receptor is a man aged 25-40 years in good health and CMV-seropositive. Source material: PBMCs. The V and J genes are TRBV2 and TRBJ1-2; D is undetermined. As DNA, the CDR3 is TGTGCCAGCAGTGATACCCAACTTGATGGCTACACCTTC. Residues: CASSDTQLDGYTF.